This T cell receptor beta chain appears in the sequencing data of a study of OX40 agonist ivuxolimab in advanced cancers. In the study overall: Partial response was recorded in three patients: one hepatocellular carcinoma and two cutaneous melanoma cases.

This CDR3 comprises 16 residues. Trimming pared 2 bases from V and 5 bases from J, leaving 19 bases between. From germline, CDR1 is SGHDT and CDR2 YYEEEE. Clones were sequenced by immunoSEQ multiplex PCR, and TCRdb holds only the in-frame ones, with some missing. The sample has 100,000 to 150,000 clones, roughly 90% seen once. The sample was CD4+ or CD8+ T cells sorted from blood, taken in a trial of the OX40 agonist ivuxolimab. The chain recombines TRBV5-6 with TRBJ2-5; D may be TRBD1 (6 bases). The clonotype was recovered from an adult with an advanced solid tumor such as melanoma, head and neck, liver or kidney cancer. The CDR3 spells CASSFRLQGEAETQYF. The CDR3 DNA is TGTGCCAGCAGCTTCCGATTACAGGGAGAGGCGGAGACCCAGTACTTC. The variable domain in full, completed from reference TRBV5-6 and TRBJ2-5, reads DAGVTQSPTHLIKTRGQQVTLRCSPKSGHDTVSWYQQALGQGPQFIFQYYEEEERQRGNFPDRFSGHQFPNYSSELNVNALLLGDSALYLCASSFRLQGEAETQYFGPGTRLLVL.